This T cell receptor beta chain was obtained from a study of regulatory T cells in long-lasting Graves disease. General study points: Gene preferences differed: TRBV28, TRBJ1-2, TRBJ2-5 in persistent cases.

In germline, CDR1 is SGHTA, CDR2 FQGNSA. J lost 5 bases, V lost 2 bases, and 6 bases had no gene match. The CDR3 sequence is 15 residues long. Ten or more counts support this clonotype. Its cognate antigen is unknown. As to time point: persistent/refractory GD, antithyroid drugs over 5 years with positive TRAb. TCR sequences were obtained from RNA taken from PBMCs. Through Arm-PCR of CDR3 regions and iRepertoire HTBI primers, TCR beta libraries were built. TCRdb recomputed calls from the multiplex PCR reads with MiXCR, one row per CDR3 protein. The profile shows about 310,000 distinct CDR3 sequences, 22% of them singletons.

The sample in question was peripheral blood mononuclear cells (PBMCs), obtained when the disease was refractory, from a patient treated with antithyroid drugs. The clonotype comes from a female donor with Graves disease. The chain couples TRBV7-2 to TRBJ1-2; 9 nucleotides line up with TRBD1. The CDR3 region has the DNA TGTGCCAGCAGCTTATCACCGGACAGGGGATATGGCTACACCTTC. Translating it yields CASSLSPDRGYGYTF.